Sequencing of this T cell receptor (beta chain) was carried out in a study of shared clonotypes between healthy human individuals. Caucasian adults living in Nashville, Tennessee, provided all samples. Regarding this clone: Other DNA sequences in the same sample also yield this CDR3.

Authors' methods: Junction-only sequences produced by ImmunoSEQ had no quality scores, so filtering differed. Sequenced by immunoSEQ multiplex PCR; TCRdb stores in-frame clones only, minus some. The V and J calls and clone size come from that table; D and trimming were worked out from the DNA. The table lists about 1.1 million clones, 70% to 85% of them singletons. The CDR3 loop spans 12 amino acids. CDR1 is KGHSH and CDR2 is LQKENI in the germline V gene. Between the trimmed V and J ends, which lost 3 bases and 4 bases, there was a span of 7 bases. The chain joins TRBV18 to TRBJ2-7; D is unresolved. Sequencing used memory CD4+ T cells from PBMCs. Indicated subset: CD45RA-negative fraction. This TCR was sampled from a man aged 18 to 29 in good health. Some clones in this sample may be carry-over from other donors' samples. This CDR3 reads CASSPGVYEQYF. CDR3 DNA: TGTGCCAGCTCACCTGGCGTTTACGAGCAGTACTTC.